A single sample is the source of the 11 T cell receptor beta chains below, sequenced in a study of vaccination and CD4 T cells after COVID-19. The antigens these receptors bind are not known. Treatment in this sample: roughly 10-day PBMC culture with coronavirus spike peptide pools or control peptides (ViraFEST assay). Cultured CD4+ T cells had their DNA profiled by the Oncomine TCR Beta short-read assay. TCRdb reprocessed the PCR reads with MiXCR, giving one entry per CDR3 protein. Of about 9,700 distinct CDR3 sequences in the sample, roughly 51% were seen once. The sample comprised CD4+ T cells from blood, cultured in vitro. Receptors originate from a human donor who had recovered from COVID-19.

This chain joins TRBV5-1 and TRBJ2-1; no clear D gene. V shed 5 bases and J shed 5 bases, with 11 bases lying between them. CDR1 and CDR2 from the germline V gene are SGHRS and YFSETQ. This CDR3 comprises 13 residues. The CDR3 reads CASRRATNNEQFF. DNA of the CDR3: TGCGCCAGCAGAAGAGCTACAAACAATGAGCAGTTCTTC. Full variable domain (rest looked up from reference TRBV5-1 and TRBJ2-1): KAGVTQTPRYLIKTRGQQVTLSCSPISGHRSVSWYQQTPGQGLQFLFEYFSETQRNKGNFPGRFSGRQFSNSRSEMNVSTLELGDSALYLCASRRATNNEQFFGPGTRLTVL.

This clonotype was picked up a small number of times. V usage is TRBV2 and J usage is TRBJ1-2, with 7 bases that match TRBD1. CDR3 length equals 13 residues. V dropped 3 bases and J dropped 13; count of bases not matched to a gene: 11. Germline values: CDR1 SNHLY, CDR2 FYNNEI. The CDR3 loop is CASSEAPRQGPTF. CDR3 DNA sequence: TGTGCCAGCAGTGAGGCCCCGAGACAGGGACCCACCTTC.

V is TRBV12-3 or TRBV12-4 and J is TRBJ2-7; the D gene is possibly TRBD1 (5 bases). The CDR3 is 12 amino acids. V lost 7 bases to trimming and J lost 6 bases, with 13 bases between them. CDR3 sequence reads: CASIHRSREQYF. CDR3 nucleotides: TGTGCCAGCATACACAGGTCCCGCGAGCAGTACTTC.

This chain joins TRBV18 and TRBJ2-5; D call uncertain. The CDR3 runs to 14 residues. V was cut by 3 bases and J by 5 bases, with 13 bases left in between. The V gene's germline CDR1 is KGHSH and CDR2 LQKENI. The chain's CDR3 is CASSPPEWRETQYF. In DNA, the CDR3 is TGTGCCAGCTCACCCCCTGAGTGGCGGGAGACCCAGTACTTC.

This clonotype has only one observation. The chain is built from TRBV6-1 and TRBJ1-2; D possibly corresponds to TRBD1 (6 bases). The CDR3 is made up of 14 amino acids. Germline CDR1 reads MNHNS; CDR2 reads SASEGT. Trimming removed 7 bases from V and 9 bases from J, with 21 bases in between. The DNA for the CDR3 is TGTGCCAGCAACGACAGGCTGAATCATGGGAGCTACACCTTC. It specifies CASNDRLNHGSYTF.

The V call is TRBV7-6, the J call TRBJ2-1, with 9 bases lining up with TRBD2. From germline, CDR1 is SGHVS and CDR2 FNYEAQ. The CDR3 is 18 amino acids. V shed 5 bases and J 4 bases; nucleotides not matched to a gene: 15. CDR3 sequence: CASSRGGGGAKLYNEQFF. The CDR3 coding sequence is TGTGCCAGCAGCAGAGGGGGCGGGGGGGCCAAGCTTTACAATGAGCAGTTCTTC.

This clonotype was observed a few times. J is TRBJ1-5 and V is TRBV27; D gene unclear. V lost 10 bases and J 0 bases, leaving 16 bases between the germline ends. This CDR3 has 15 amino acids. Per the germline V gene, CDR1 is MNHEY and CDR2 is SMNVEV (reference sequence). DNA of the CDR3: TGTGCCAACGATCGCAGAGGGTATAGCAATCAGCCCCAGCATTTT. It translates to CANDRRGYSNQPQHF.

V gene TRBV7-9 combines with J gene TRBJ1-2; TRBD1 might be the D (6 bases). The CDR3 covers 16 residues. CDR1 is SEHNR, CDR2 FQNEAQ, per germline (reference sequence). V was clipped by 1 base and J by 5 bases, with 17 bases between them. The CDR3 DNA reads TGTGCCAGCAGCTTAGAGGGGGAGGCCCTCCCTTATGGCTACACCTTC. This gives the protein CASSLEGEALPYGYTF.

The table lists this clonotype with a few counts. The chain has TRBV7-3 and TRBJ2-3, with 8 bases lining up with TRBD2. Losses at the gene ends were 4 bases for V and 0 bases for J; bases not matched to a gene: 9. The CDR3 spans 17 residues. From germline, CDR1 is SGHTA and CDR2 FQGTGA. CDR3 coding DNA: TGTGCCAGCAGCTCAACCGGGACTAGGGCTAGCACAGATACGCAGTATTTT. Translated: CASSSTGTRASTDTQYF.

This clonotype was counted only a few times. The gene calls are TRBV4-2 and TRBJ2-5; 14 bases map to TRBD2. CDR3 length: 15 amino acids. V lost 1 base to trimming and J lost 8 bases; unmatched junction nucleotides: 3. Germline values: CDR1 LGHNA, CDR2 YNFKEQ. CDR3 amino acids: CASSQVTSGRGTQYF. CDR3 coding DNA: TGTGCCAGCAGCCAAGTGACTAGCGGGAGGGGAACCCAGTACTTC.

The chain is built from TRBV2 and TRBJ1-2; 8 positions match TRBD1. With 3 bases clipped from V and 2 bases from J, the junction kept 8 bases outside the gene matches. The CDR3 is 16 amino acids. CDR1 and CDR2 (germline): SNHLY, FYNNEI. CDR3 sequence: CASSEMVTGGNYGYTF. CDR3 nucleotide sequence: TGTGCCAGCAGTGAGATGGTAACAGGGGGAAACTATGGCTACACCTTC. The full variable domain, rest sourced from reference TRBV2 and TRBJ1-2, is EPEVTQTPSHQVTQMGQEVILRCVPISNHLYFYWYRQILGQKVEFLVSFYNNEISEKSEIFDDQFSVERPDGSNFTLKIRSTKLEDSAMYFCASSEMVTGGNYGYTFGSGTRLTVV.